The text below deals with one T cell receptor beta chain. The sample is drawn from a study of molecular identifiers for immune sequencing clone quantification. This CDR3 is built from 14 residues. Germline V gives CDR1 MDHEN, CDR2 SYDVKM. The ends were cut back, 10 bases at V and 7 bases at J, with 20 bases in the middle. Via MiXCR, TCRdb re-called the PCR reads, giving one row per CDR3 protein. In the table there are approximately 680,000 distinct CDR3 sequences, around 25% of which are singletons. The sequence was obtained from a human donor in good health. Some libraries in this study had Jurkat cell RNA spiked in. The chain links TRBV28 to TRBJ1-5, with D hard to call. Input material: naive CD8+ T cells from blood, with Jurkat cell RNA spiked in. Subset reported: FACS-sorted CD8+CD4-CCR7+CD45RA+ naive T cells. CDR3 loop: CAIGWEISRQPQHF. As DNA, the CDR3 is TGTGCCATCGGCTGGGAAATCTCGCGCCAGCCCCAGCATTTT.